Here is one T cell receptor (beta chain) with its context. This sample was included in a study of T cell changes during pregnancy in multiple sclerosis. Germline V CDR1 and CDR2: SGHDN, FVKESK. J gave up 1 base and V 4 bases, and 3 bases lay outside the gene matches. The CDR3 sequence is 15 residues long. Clones were read by immunoSEQ multiplex PCR, and TCRdb kept only the in-frame ones, dropping some. The data hold around 59,000 clones, with approximately 92% observed a single time. This clonotype was obtained from a female donor with multiple sclerosis, enrolled in a pregnancy study. The chain links TRBV14 to TRBJ2-2; 7 positions match TRBD2. The source was peripheral blood, collected in the first trimester of pregnancy. CDR3 bases: TGTGCCAGCAGCCGACTAGCCCAGAACACCGGGGAGCTGTTTTTT. This gives the protein CASSRLAQNTGELFF.